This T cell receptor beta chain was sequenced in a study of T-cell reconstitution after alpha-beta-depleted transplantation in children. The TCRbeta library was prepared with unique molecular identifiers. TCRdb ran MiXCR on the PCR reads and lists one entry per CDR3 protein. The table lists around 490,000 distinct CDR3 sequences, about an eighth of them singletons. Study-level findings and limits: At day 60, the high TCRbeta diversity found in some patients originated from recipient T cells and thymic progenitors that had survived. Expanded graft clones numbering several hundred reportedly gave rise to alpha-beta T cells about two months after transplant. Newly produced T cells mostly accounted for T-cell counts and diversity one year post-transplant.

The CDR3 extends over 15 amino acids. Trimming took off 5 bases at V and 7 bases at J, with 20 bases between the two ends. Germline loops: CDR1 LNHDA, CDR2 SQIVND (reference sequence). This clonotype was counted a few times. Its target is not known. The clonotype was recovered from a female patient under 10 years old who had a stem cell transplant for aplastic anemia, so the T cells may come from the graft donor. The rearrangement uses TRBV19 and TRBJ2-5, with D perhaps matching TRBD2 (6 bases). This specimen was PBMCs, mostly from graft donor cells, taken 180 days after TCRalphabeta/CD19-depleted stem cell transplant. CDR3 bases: TGTGCCAGTAGTCCTCCGGGACTCTCGAGGCGGACCCAGTACTTC. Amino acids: CASSPPGLSRRTQYF.